This T cell receptor (beta chain) was sequenced for a study of blood T cell repertoires in COVID-19 (dated by TCRdb to the early 2020s). Study-level background: Collaborator samples came from the United States, Italy and Spain and covered acute and convalescent phases of COVID-19. The material from the prospective study consisted of cDNA or gDNA derived from T cells, B-cell-depleted T cells, or PBMCs. Subjects who had been exposed to COVID-19, were actively infected with it, or had recovered from it provided the deeply sampled blood TCRbeta repertoires that made up the dataset. A freely available public database, intended as a resource for researchers studying the immune response to SARS-CoV-2, is where the repertoires were released. Samples were obtained from the ongoing ImmuneRACE study (first 160 participants) and from over a thousand subjects provided by 6 global collaborators. Sample metadata almost always included a de-identified subject ID, COVID-19 status, age in years and sex. HLA class I and class II types, where available, came from metadata supplied by the sample provider rather than from assay-based typing.

For this clone: What this receptor recognizes is not known. No base quality values were provided; no much bigger clone lies one nucleotide off.

TCRbeta CDR3 regions were amplified from genomic DNA using the immunoSEQ Assay, a bias-controlled multiplex PCR. On the authors' methods: Within the assay, amplification of reference gene primers was used to estimate how many nucleated cells each sample contained. To quantify the absolute abundance of each unique TCRbeta CDR3 rearrangement, sequence reads were collapsed and filtered. For each sample, productive Simpson clonality was calculated as the square root of Simpson's diversity index over productive rearrangements. This immuneACCESS table, as held by TCRdb, lists in-frame sequences with V and J called but not all clones. Of the missing ones, under half trace to an unresolved V gene in checked studies; the others have no known cause. That table supplies the V and J calls and clone size; D and trimming were determined from the DNA. The sample yields 150,000 to 200,000 clones; approximately 91% were counted once. The ten largest clones take up 2.1% of the sample.

The collaborating institutions used their own protocols to collect whole blood in K2EDTA tubes. Collaborator samples were shipped for TCRbeta analysis as frozen whole blood, isolated PBMCs, or DNA extracted from either sample type. What the work shows at the level of the full study, not this receptor alone: How much clinical and demographic metadata was included differed by source and by participant, and the metadata was provided uncurated.

From the cysteine through the phenylalanine, the CDR3 covers 15 amino acids. Just the 45-base CDR3 DNA is kept, in frame starting at base 1. CDR1 and CDR2 are read off the germline V gene as MDHEN and SYDVKM. After removal of 6 bases from V and 8 bases from J, the junction retains 14 bases not matched to a gene. The TCR originated in a man in his 70s with active or convalescent COVID-19. The rearrangement joined TRBV28 to TRBJ1-2, with 8 bases aligning to TRBD1. The sample taken for sequencing was peripheral blood. The sequence in DNA is TGTGCCAGCAGACAAAACCAAGACAGGGGATTAGGCTACACCTTC. Protein translation: CASRQNQDRGLGYTF.